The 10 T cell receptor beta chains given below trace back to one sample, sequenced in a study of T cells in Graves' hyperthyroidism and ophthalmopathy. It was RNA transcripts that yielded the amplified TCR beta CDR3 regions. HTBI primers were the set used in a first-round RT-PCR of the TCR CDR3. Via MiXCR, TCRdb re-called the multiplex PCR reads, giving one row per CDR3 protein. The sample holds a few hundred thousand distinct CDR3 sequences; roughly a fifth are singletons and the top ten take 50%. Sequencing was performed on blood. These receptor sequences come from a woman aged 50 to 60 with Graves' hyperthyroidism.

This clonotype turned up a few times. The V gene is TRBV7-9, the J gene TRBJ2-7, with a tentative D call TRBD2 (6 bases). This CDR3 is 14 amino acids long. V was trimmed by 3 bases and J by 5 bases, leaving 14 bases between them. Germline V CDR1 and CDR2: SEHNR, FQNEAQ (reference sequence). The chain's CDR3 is CASSFEGRGHEQYF. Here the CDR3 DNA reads TGTGCCAGCAGCTTTGAAGGGCGGGGCCACGAGCAGTACTTC.

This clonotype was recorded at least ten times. CDR3: CSARGEGRDTEAFF. CDR3 DNA sequence: TGCAGTGCTAGAGGGGAGGGTAGGGACACTGAAGCTTTCTTT. V is TRBV20-1 and J is TRBJ1-1, with no clear D. CDR3 length: 14 amino acids. Germline CDR1 is DFQATT and CDR2 is SNEGSKA (reference sequence). Trimming shortened V by 1 base and J by 3 bases, and 12 bases separated the two germline ends.

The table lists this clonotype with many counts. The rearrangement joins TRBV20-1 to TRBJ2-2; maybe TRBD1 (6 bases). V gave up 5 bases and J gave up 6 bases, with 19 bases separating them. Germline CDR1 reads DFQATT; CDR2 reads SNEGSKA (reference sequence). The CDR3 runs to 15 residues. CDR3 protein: CSAFEDSRGPGELFF. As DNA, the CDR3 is TGCAGTGCTTTCGAGGACAGTCGAGGGCCCGGGGAGCTGTTTTTT.

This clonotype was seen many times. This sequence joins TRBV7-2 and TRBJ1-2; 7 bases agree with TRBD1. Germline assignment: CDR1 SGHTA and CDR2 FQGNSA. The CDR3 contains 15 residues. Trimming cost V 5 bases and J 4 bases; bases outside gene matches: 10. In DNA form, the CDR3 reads TGTGCCAGCAGCAAATGGGACAGCGCAACCTATGGCTACACCTTC. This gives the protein CASSKWDSATYGYTF. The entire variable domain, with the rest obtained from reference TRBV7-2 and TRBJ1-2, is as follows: GAGVSQSPSNKVTEKGKDVELRCDPISGHTALYWYRQSLGQGLEFLIYFQGNSAPDKSGLPSDRFSAERTGGSVSTLTIQRTQQEDSAVYLCASSKWDSATYGYTFGSGTRLTVV.

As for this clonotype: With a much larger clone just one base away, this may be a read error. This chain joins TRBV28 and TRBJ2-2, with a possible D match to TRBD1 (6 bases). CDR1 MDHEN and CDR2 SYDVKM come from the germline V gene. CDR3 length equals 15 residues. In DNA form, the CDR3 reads TGTGCCAGCAGTTTAAGCAGGGGCGCCACCGGGGAGCTGCTTTTT. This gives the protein CASSLSRGATGELLF. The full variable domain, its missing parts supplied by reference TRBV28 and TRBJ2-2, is DVKVTQSSRYLVKRTGEKVFLECVQDMDHENMFWYRQDPGLGLRLIYFSYDVKMKEKGDIPEGYSVSREKKERFSLILESASTNQTSMYLCASSLSRGATGELLFGEGSRLTVL.

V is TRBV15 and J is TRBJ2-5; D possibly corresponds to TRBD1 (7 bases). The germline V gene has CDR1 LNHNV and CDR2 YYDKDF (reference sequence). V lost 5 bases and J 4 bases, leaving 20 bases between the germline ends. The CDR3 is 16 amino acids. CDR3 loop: CATSGLFQGVRETQYF. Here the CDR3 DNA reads TGTGCCACCAGCGGACTATTCCAGGGGGTACGAGAGACCCAGTACTTC.

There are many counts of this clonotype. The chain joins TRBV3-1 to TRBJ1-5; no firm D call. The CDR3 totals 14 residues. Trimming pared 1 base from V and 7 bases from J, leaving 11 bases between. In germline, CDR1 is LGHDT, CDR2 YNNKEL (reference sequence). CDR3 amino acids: CASSQGGKRQPQHF. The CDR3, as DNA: TGTGCCAGCAGCCAAGGGGGAAAAAGACAGCCCCAGCATTTT.

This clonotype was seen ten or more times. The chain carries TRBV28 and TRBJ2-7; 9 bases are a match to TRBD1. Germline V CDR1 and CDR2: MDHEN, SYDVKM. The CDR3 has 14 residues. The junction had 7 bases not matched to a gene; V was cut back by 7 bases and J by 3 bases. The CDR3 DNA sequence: TGTGCCAGCACCTCCGGGACAGGGAGCTACGAGCAGTACTTC. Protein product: CASTSGTGSYEQYF.

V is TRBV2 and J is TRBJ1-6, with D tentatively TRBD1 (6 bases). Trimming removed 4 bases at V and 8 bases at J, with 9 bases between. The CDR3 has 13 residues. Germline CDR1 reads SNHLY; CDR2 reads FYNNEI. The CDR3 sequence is CASSAGQYSPLHF. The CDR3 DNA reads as TGTGCCAGCAGTGCAGGACAGTATTCACCCCTCCACTTT.

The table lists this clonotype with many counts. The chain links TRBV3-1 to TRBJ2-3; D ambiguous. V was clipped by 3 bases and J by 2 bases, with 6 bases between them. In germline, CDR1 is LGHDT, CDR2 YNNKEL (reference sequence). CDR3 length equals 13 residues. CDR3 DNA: TGTGCCAGCAGCCACCGGTTCACAGATACGCAGTATTTT. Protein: CASSHRFTDTQYF.